Listed below are T cell receptor beta chains from one sample, sequenced in a study of cytomegalovirus exposure and HLA in healthy donors. Using immunoSEQ multiplex PCR, the repertoire was profiled, and TCRdb retains in-frame clones only, with some absent. Among 90,000 to 110,000 clones listed, 69% were seen once. Sequencing input: PBMCs. All receptors come from a woman in her 70s in good health and CMV-seropositive. Both conserved end residues are part of each CDR3. Fields, in order: J gene, clone size, V gene, D gene, CDR3 DNA, CDR3 protein. D genes are given only for firm matches. For some rows the clone size is stated as once, few or many, or as a class when expanded; others skip it.

TRBJ1-1 | - | TRBV19 | - | TGTGCCAGTAGTAAAGCCCGGGGAGCTTTCTTT | CASSKARGAFF
TRBJ1-1 | few | TRBV9 | - | TGTGCCAGCAGCCCTCAGGCTTTTACTGAAGCTTTCTTT | CASSPQAFTEAFF
TRBJ1-2 | - | TRBV30 | TRBD1 | TGTGCCTGGAGTGTCCCCCCGACAGGGTGGTACACCTTC | CAWSVPPTGWYTF
TRBJ1-2 | - | TRBV6-5 | TRBD1 | TGTGCCAGCAGTCGACAGGGGGTAGGCTATGGCTACACCTTC | CASSRQGVGYGYTF
TRBJ2-7 | once | TRBV5-1 | TRBD1 | TGCGCCAGCAGTTCCGGGACAGGGGCCTACGAGCAGTACTTC | CASSSGTGAYEQYF
TRBJ1-5 | - | TRBV7-9 | - | TGTGCCAGCAGCCCACTTCGGCAGGGCAATCAGCCCCAGCATTTT | CASSPLRQGNQPQHF
TRBJ2-5 | - | TRBV7-2 | - | TGTGCCAGCAGCTCCCGACGGGGACTGGAGACCCAGTACTTC | CASSSRRGLETQYF
TRBJ2-3 | - | TRBV5-1 | - | TGCGCCAGCAGCCCGGGTCCCCCACGGACAGATACGCAGTATTTT | CASSPGPPRTDTQYF
TRBJ2-2 | - | TRBV5-1 | TRBD2 | TGCGCCAGCAGCTTCACTAGCGTGAACACCGGGGAGCTGTTTTTT | CASSFTSVNTGELFF
TRBJ2-7 | - | TRBV6-6 | - | TGTGCCAGCAGCTTCGGAGCGAACTCCTACGAGCAGTACTTC | CASSFGANSYEQYF
TRBJ1-1 | - | TRBV7-9 | - | TGTGCCAGCAGCCCACGGGGGGACTCCATGAACACTGAAGCTTTCTTT | CASSPRGDSMNTEAFF
TRBJ2-1 | - | TRBV6-1 | - | TGTGCCAGCAAGGTAACACTAGCAGCCTATGAGCAGTTCTTC | CASKVTLAAYEQFF
TRBJ1-1 | - | TRBV18 | - | TGTGCCAGCTCACCTGGGGCAGCTTACACTGAAGCTTTCTTT | CASSPGAAYTEAFF
TRBJ2-3 | - | TRBV9 | - | TGTGCCAGCAGCGTAGGGCCAGGCGACACAGATACGCAGTATTTT | CASSVGPGDTDTQYF
TRBJ2-3 | - | TRBV21-1 | - | TGTGCCAGCAGCAAAAAAGGGACAGGGAACAGGACAGATACGCAGTATTTT | CASSKKGTGNRTDTQYF
TRBJ2-3 | - | TRBV10-3 | - | TGTGCCATCAGTGACAACGCAGCGAGCACAGATACGCAGTATTTT | CAISDNAASTDTQYF
TRBJ2-1 | - | TRBV18 | - | TGTGCCAGCTCATCCGGGACACCGGAACAGTTCTTC | CASSSGTPEQFF
TRBJ2-3 | few | TRBV2 | - | TGTGCCAGCAGTGTTTCATCAGGCTTTAGCACAGATACGCAGTATTTT | CASSVSSGFSTDTQYF
TRBJ2-3 | - | TRBV4-3 | - | TGCGCCAGCAGCCAGGAAGGACTCCCAGGTACGCAGTATTTT | CASSQEGLPGTQYF
TRBJ2-3 | - | TRBV25-1 | - | TGTGCCAGCAGTGAAAGTCGAGGTTTGGAAGATACGCAGTATTTT | CASSESRGLEDTQYF
TRBJ1-1 | few | TRBV5-1 | TRBD1 | TGCGCCAGCAGGGCTGCCTCAGGGGGGTCCAACACTGAAGCTTTCTTT | CASRAASGGSNTEAFF
TRBJ2-7 | - | TRBV6-5 | TRBD1 | TGTGCCAGCAGTTACTCGACTGGGACAGGGGCCTACGAGCAGTACTTC | CASSYSTGTGAYEQYF
TRBJ2-7 | - | TRBV5-1 | - | TGCGCCAGCAGCTTGGGGGGTACAGGCACCTACGAGCAGTACTTC | CASSLGGTGTYEQYF
TRBJ2-7 | few | TRBV30 | TRBD1 | TGTGCCTGGTTTCGGGACAGACCCTACGAGCAGTACTTC | CAWFRDRPYEQYF
TRBJ2-7 | - | TRBV7-9 | - | TGTGCCAGCAGCCCACCGACGGGGACCTACGAGCAGTACTTC | CASSPPTGTYEQYF
TRBJ1-6 | once | TRBV9 | - | TGTGCCAGCAGCGTAGTGGACAGCTATAATTCACCCCTCCACTTT | CASSVVDSYNSPLHF
TRBJ2-1 | - | TRBV6-5 | TRBD2 | TGTGCCAGCAGTTCGCGACTTACGGGGGGGATAAATGAGCAGTTCTTC | CASSSRLTGGINEQFF
TRBJ2-2 | - | TRBV27 | - | TGTGCCAGCAGGCTTCATCAGGGAACCGGGGAGCTGTTTTTT | CASRLHQGTGELFF
TRBJ2-1 | - | TRBV15 | - | TGTGCCACCACGCTCGCAGGGCCCCTCAATGAGCAGTTCTTC | CATTLAGPLNEQFF
TRBJ1-2 | - | TRBV7-2 | - | TGTGCCAGCAGCTCTACAACAGGGCTTGGCTACACCTTC | CASSSTTGLGYTF
TRBJ2-7 | - | TRBV7-2 | TRBD2 | TGTGCCAGCAGCGTGTCGGGGGGGAACTACGAGCAGTACTTC | CASSVSGGNYEQYF
TRBJ1-1 | - | TRBV6-5 | TRBD1 | TGTGCCAGCAGCCTTACAGGGGGGGTAGGAACTGAAGCTTTCTTT | CASSLTGGVGTEAFF
TRBJ2-7 | - | TRBV6-5 | TRBD1 | TGTGCCAGCAGTAAGGCTTCCACAGGGGGCTACGAGCAGTACTTC | CASSKASTGGYEQYF
TRBJ1-4 | few | TRBV7-9 | - | TGTGCCAGCAGCTTAGGCCGGGGGGCTGTTACTAATGAAAAACTGTTTTTT | CASSLGRGAVTNEKLFF
TRBJ2-5 | - | TRBV7-9 | TRBD2 | TGTGCCAGCAGCCACGAAGGGACTAGCGGACAAGAGACCCAGTACTTC | CASSHEGTSGQETQYF
TRBJ2-2 | few | TRBV2 | TRBD2 | TGTGCCAGCAGTGAAGCGGGACTAGTTGGGGGGGAGCTGTTTTTT | CASSEAGLVGGELFF
TRBJ1-4 | - | TRBV2 | - | TGTGCCAGCAGTAGGACAGCGTCAACTAATGAAAAACTGTTTTTT | CASSRTASTNEKLFF
TRBJ1-3 | - | TRBV30 | - | TGTGCCTGGAGTGTAAAAGGACAGTTTGTCTCTGGAAACACCATATATTTT | CAWSVKGQFVSGNTIYF
TRBJ1-4 | - | TRBV19 | TRBD1 | TGTGCCAGTAGTATAGGGAGACGGACAGGAGATGAAAAACTGTTTTTT | CASSIGRRTGDEKLFF
TRBJ2-7 | - | TRBV7-8 | - | TGTGCCAGCCGCCCCGGGGACTCGGCCGTAAGGCAGTACTTC | CASRPGDSAVRQYF
TRBJ1-2 | few | TRBV27 | TRBD1 | TGTGCCAGCAGTTTTCTAGGACAGGGGGCTGGCTACACCTTC | CASSFLGQGAGYTF
TRBJ1-2 | - | TRBV5-4 | - | TGTGCCAGCAGCGCGGCACATAACTATGGCTACACCTTC | CASSAAHNYGYTF
TRBJ2-7 | few | TRBV7-9 | TRBD1 | TGTGCCAGCAGTCCTACCGGGACAGGGAACTCCTACGAGCAGTACTTC | CASSPTGTGNSYEQYF
TRBJ2-7 | - | TRBV2 | - | TGTGCCAGCAGTCCCTTTACTATCGAGCAGTACTTC | CASSPFTIEQYF
TRBJ2-5 | - | TRBV4-3 | TRBD1 | TGCGCCAGCAGCCAAGACGGGGACAGCGGCCGGGGGACCCAGTACTTC | CASSQDGDSGRGTQYF
TRBJ1-3 | many | TRBV5-1 | - | TGCGCCAGCAGCTTGTCTGGGCCCAACTCTGGAAACACCATATATTTT | CASSLSGPNSGNTIYF
TRBJ1-6 | - | TRBV2 | TRBD1 | TGTGCCAGCAGTGAAGAGGGGACAGGTTTTAATTCACCCCTCCACTTT | CASSEEGTGFNSPLHF
TRBJ2-1 | - | TRBV7-2 | - | TGTGCCAGCAGCTTAGGCTCAGGCAACAATGAGCAGTTCTTC | CASSLGSGNNEQFF